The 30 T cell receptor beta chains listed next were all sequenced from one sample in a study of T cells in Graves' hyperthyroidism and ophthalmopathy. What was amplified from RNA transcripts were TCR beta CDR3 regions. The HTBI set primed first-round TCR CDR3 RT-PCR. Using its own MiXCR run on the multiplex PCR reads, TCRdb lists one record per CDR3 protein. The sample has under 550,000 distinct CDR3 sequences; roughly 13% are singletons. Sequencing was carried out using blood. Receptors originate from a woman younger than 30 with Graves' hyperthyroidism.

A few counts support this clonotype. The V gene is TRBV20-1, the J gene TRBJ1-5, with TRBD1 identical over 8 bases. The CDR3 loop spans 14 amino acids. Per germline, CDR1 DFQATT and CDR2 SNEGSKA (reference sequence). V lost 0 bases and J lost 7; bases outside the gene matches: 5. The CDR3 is CSARDRTGYQPQHF. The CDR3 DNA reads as TGCAGTGCTAGAGATCGGACAGGGTACCAGCCCCAGCATTTT.

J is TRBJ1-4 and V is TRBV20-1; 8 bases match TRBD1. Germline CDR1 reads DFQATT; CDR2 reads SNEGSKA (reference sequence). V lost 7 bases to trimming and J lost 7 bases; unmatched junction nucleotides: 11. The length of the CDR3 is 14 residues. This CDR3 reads CSVEPTGGSEKLFF. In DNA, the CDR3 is TGCAGTGTAGAACCAACAGGGGGGAGTGAAAAACTGTTTTTT.

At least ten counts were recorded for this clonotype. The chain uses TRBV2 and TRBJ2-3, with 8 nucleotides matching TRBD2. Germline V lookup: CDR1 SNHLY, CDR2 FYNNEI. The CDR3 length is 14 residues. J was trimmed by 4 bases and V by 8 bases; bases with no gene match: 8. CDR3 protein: CASGPGLVSDTQYF. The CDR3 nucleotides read TGTGCCAGCGGCCCGGGACTAGTCTCAGATACGCAGTATTTT. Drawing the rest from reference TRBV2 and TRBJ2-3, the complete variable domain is EPEVTQTPSHQVTQMGQEVILRCVPISNHLYFYWYRQILGQKVEFLVSFYNNEISEKSEIFDDQFSVERPDGSNFTLKIRSTKLEDSAMYFCASGPGLVSDTQYFGPGTRLTVL.

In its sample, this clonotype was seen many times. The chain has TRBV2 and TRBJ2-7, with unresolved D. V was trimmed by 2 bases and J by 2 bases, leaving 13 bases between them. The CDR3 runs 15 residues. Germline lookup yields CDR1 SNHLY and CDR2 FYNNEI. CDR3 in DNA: TGTGCCAGCAGTGAATCCGGTATGGCACCCTACGAGCAGTACTTC. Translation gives CASSESGMAPYEQYF. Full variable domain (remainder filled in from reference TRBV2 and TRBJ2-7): EPEVTQTPSHQVTQMGQEVILRCVPISNHLYFYWYRQILGQKVEFLVSFYNNEISEKSEIFDDQFSVERPDGSNFTLKIRSTKLEDSAMYFCASSESGMAPYEQYFGPGTRLTVT.

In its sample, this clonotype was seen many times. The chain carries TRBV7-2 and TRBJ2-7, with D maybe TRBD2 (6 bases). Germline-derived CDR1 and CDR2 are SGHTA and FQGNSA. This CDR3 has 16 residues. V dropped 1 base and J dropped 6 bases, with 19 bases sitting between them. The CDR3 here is CASSLGPHGRNSEQYF. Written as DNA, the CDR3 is TGTGCCAGCAGCTTAGGGCCCCACGGGAGAAATTCCGAGCAGTACTTC.

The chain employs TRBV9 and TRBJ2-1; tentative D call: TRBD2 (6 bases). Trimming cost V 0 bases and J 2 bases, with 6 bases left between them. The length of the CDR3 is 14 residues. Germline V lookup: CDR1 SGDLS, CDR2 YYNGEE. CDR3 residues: CASSVGLAYNEQFF. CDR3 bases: TGTGCCAGCAGCGTAGGACTAGCCTACAATGAGCAGTTCTTC.

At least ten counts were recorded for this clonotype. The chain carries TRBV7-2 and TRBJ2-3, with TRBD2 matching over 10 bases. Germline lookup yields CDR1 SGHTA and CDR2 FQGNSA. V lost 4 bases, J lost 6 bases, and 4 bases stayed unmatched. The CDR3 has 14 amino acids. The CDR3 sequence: CASSSAGGPDTQYF. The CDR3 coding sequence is TGTGCCAGCAGCTCAGCGGGAGGGCCCGATACGCAGTATTTT.

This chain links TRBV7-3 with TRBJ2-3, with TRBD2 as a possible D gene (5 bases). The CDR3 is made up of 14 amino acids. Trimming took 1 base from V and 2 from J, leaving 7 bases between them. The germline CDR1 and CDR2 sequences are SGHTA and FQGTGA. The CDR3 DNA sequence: TGTGCCAGCAGCTTAAGGGGAGACACAGATACGCAGTATTTT. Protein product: CASSLRGDTDTQYF.

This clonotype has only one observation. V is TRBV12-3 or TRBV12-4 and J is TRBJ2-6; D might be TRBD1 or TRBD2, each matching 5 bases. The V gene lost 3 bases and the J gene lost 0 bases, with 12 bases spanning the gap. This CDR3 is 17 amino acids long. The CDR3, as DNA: TGTGCCAGCAGTTTTTCGGGACGAAGCTCTGGGGCCAACGTCCTGACTTTC. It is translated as CASSFSGRSSGANVLTF.

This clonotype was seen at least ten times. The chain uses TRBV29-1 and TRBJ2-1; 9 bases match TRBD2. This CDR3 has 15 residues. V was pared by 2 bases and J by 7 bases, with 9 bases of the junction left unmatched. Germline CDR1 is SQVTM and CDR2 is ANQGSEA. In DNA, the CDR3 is TGCAGCGTTGAAAGGACTAGCGCCGCAGGGAATGAGCAGTTCTTC. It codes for CSVERTSAAGNEQFF.

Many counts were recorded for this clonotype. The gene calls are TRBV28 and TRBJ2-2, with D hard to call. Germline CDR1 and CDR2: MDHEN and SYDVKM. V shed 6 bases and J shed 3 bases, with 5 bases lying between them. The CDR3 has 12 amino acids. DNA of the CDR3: TGTGCCAGCAGCCACGACACCGGGGAGCTGTTTTTT. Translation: CASSHDTGELFF.

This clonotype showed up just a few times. The CDR3 sequence is CAWSDSPYEQYF. CDR3 coding DNA: TGTGCCTGGAGCGACAGCCCCTACGAGCAGTACTTC. V gene TRBV30 combines with J gene TRBJ2-7, with D maybe TRBD1 (5 bases). Deletions cut 3 bases from V and 2 bases from J, with 8 bases between. CDR3 length: 12 amino acids. Germline loops: CDR1 GTSNPN, CDR2 SVGIG (reference sequence).

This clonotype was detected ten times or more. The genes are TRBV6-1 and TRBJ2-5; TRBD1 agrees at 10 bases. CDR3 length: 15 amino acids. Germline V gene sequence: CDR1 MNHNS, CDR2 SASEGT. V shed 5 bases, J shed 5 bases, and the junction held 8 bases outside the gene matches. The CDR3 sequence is CASSYFGTGVETQYF. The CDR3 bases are TGTGCCAGCAGTTATTTCGGGACAGGGGTTGAGACCCAGTACTTC.

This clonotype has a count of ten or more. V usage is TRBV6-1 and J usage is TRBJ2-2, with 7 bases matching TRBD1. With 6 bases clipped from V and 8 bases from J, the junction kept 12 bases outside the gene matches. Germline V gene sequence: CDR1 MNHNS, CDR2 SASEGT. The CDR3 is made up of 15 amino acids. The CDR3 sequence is CASRSEGARWGELFF. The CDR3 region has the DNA TGTGCCAGCAGGTCCGAGGGGGCGCGGTGGGGGGAGCTGTTTTTT.

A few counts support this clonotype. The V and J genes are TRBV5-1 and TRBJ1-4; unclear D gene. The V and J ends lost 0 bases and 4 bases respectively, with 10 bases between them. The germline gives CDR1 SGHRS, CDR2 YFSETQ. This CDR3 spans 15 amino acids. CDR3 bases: TGCGCCAGCAGCTTGGGGGCAGGCAATAATGAAAAACTGTTTTTT. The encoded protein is CASSLGAGNNEKLFF. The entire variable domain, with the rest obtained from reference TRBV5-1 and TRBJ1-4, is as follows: KAGVTQTPRYLIKTRGQQVTLSCSPISGHRSVSWYQQTPGQGLQFLFEYFSETQRNKGNFPGRFSGRQFSNSRSEMNVSTLELGDSALYLCASSLGAGNNEKLFFGSGTQLSVL.

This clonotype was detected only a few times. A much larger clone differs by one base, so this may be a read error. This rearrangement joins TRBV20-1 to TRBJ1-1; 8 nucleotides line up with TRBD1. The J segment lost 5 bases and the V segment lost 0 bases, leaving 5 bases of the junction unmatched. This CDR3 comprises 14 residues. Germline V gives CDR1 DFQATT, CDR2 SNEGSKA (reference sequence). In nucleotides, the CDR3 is TGCAGTGCTAGAGATCTGACAGGGGCGACTGAAGCTTTCTTT. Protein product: CSARDLTGATEAFF.

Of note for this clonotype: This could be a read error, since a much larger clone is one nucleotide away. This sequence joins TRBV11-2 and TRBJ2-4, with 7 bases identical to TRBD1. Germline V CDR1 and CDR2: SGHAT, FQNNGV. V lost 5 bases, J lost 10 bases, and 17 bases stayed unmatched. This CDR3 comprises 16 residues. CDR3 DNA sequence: TGTGCCAGCAGCCCAATCTATGGCGTACAGGGGAGAATTCAGTACTTC. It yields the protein CASSPIYGVQGRIQYF. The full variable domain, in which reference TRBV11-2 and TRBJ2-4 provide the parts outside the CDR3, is EAGVAQSPRYKIIEKRQSVAFWCNPISGHATLYWYQQILGQGPKLLIQFQNNGVVDDSQLPKDRFSAERLKGVDSTLKIQPAKLEDSAVYLCASSPIYGVQGRIQYFGAGTRLSVL.

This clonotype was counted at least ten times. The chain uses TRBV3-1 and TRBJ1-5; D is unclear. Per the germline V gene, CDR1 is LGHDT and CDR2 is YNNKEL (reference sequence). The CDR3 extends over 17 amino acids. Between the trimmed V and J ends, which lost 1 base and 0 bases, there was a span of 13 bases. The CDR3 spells CASSQGDAMDSNQPQHF. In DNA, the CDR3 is TGTGCCAGCAGCCAAGGTGACGCTATGGATAGCAATCAGCCCCAGCATTTT.

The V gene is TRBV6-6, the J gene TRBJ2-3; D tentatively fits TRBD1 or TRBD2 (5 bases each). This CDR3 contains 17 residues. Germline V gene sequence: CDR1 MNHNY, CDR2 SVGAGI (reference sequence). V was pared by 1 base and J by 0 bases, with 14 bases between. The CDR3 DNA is TGTGCCAGCAGTTACTTTGGGGGAATGGCTAGCACAGATACGCAGTATTTT. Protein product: CASSYFGGMASTDTQYF.

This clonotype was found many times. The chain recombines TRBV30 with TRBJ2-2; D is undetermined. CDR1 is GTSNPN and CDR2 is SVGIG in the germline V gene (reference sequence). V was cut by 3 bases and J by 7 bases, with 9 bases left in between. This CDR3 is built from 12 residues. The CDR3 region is CAWSGLDGELFF. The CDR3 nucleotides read TGTGCCTGGAGCGGTTTGGACGGGGAGCTGTTTTTT.

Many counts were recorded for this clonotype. The CDR3 region has the DNA TGTGCCAGCAGCCTCGGGAGCGTGCCCTACGAGCAGTACTTC. Its protein is CASSLGSVPYEQYF. The rearrangement joins TRBV7-9 to TRBJ2-7; weak D call: TRBD2 (6 bases). Germline CDR1 is SEHNR and CDR2 is FQNEAQ (reference sequence). The V gene lost 5 bases and the J gene lost 2 bases, with 13 bases spanning the gap. The CDR3 is 14 residues long.

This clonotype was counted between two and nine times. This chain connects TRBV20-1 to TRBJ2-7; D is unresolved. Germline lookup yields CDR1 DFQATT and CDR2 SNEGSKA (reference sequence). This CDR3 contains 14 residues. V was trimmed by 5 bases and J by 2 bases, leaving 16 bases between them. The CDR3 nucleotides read TGCAGTGCTCCGACTTCTTTAGGCCCCTACGAGCAGTACTTC. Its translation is CSAPTSLGPYEQYF.

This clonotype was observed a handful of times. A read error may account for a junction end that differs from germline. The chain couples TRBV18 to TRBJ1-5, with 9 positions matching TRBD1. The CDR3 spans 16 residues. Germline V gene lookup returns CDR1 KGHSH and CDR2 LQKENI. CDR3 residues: CASSPGTGHSNQPPHF. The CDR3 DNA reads TGTGCCAGCTCCCCCGGGACAGGGCATAGCAATCAGCCCCCGCATTTT.

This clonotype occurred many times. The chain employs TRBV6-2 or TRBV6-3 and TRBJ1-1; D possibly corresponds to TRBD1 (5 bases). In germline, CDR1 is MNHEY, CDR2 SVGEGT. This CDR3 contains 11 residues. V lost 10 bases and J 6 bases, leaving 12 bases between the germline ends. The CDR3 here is CATGGMSEAFF. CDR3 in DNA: TGTGCCACCGGGGGGATGTCTGAAGCTTTCTTT.

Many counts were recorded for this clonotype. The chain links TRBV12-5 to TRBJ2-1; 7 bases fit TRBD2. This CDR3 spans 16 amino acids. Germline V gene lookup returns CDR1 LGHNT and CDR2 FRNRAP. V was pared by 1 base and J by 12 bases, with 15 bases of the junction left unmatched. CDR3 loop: CASGLGPELATKGQFF. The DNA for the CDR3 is TGTGCTAGTGGTTTGGGACCGGAACTAGCGACTAAGGGGCAGTTCTTC.

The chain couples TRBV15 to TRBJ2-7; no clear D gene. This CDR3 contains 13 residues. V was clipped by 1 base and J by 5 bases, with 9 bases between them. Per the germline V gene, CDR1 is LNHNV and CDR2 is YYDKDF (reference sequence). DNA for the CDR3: TGTGCCACCAGCAGAGTTGGACGGAACGAGCAGTACTTC. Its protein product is CATSRVGRNEQYF.

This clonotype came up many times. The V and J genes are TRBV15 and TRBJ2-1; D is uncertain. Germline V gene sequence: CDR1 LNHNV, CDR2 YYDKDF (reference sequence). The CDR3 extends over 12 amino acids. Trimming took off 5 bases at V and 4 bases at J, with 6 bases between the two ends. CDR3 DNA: TGTGCCACCAGCTTGCGGTACAATGAGCAGTTCTTC. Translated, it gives CATSLRYNEQFF. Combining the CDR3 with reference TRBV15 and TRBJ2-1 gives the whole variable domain DAMVIQNPRYQVTQFGKPVTLSCSQTLNHNVMYWYQQKSSQAPKLLFHYYDKDFNNEADTPDNFQSRRPNTSFCFLDIRSPGLGDTAMYLCATSLRYNEQFFGPGTRLTVL.

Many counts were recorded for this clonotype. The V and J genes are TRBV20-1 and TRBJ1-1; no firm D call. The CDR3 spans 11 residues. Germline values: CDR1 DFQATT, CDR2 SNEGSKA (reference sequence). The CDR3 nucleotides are TGCATTTCCTCCTCTAACACTGAAGCTTTCTTT. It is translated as CISSSNTEAFF.

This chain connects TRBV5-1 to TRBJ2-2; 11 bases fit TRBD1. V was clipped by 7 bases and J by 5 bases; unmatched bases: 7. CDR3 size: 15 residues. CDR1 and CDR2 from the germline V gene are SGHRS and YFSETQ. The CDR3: CASGQGAVSTGELFF. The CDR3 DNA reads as TGCGCCAGCGGACAGGGGGCTGTATCGACCGGGGAGCTGTTTTTT.

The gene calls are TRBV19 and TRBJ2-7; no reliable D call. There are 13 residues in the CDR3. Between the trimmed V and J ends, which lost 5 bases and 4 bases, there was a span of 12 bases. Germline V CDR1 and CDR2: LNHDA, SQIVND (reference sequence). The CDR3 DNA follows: TGTGCCAGTAGTTCAGAAGGGCAGTACGAGCAGTACTTC. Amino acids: CASSSEGQYEQYF.